This T cell receptor beta chain stems from a study of T cells in localized non-small cell lung cancer. Sequencing used immunoSEQ multiplex PCR; TCRdb keeps in-frame clones, though not all of them. This table holds some 3,100 clones, about 29% found once. The TCR sequence derives from a man aged 40 to 70 with stage III lung adenocarcinoma. Material: lung tumor tissue, obtained before any cancer treatment.

The CDR3 DNA follows: TGTGCCAGTAGGACAGGCAGCTCTGGGGCCAACGTCCTGACTTTC. Its protein is CASRTGSSGANVLTF. V and J are TRBV19 and TRBJ2-6, with D perhaps matching TRBD1 (6 bases). Germline assignment: CDR1 LNHDA and CDR2 SQIVND (reference sequence). V was trimmed by 6 bases and J by 0 bases, leaving 9 bases between them. The CDR3 covers 15 residues.